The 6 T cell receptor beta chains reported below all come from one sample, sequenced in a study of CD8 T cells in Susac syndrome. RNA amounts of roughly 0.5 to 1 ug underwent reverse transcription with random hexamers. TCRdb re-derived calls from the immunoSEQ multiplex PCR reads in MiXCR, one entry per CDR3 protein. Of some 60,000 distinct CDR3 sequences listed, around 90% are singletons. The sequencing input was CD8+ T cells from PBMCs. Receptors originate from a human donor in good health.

DNA for the CDR3: TGTGCCAGCAGCTTGAGGGGTTGGGAGCTAAATTCACCCCTCCACTTT. It is translated as CASSLRGWELNSPLHF. J is TRBJ1-6 and V is TRBV5-4, with D tentatively TRBD1 (5 bases). Trimming took off 1 base at V and 7 bases at J, with 15 bases between the two ends. The V gene's germline CDR1 is SGHNT and CDR2 YYREEE (reference sequence). The CDR3 loop spans 16 amino acids.

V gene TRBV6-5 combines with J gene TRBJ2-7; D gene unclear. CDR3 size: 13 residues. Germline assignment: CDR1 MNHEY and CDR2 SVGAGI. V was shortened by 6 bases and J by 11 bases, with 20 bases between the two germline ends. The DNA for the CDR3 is TGTGCCAGCAGATATCAAACAGCGATTGTTGAGTACTTC. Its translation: CASRYQTAIVEYF.

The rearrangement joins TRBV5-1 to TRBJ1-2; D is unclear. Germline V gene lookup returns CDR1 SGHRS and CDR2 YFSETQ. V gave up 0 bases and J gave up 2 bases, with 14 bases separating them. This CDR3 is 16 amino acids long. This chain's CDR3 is CASSLGRNRLNYGYTF. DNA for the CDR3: TGCGCCAGCAGCTTGGGCAGAAACCGACTGAACTATGGCTACACCTTC.

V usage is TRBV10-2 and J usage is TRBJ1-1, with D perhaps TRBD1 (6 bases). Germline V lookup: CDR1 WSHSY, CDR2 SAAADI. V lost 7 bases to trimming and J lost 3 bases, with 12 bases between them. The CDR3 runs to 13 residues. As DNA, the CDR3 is TGCGCCAGCACTTCGGGGGGCTACACTGAAGCTTTCTTT. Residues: CASTSGGYTEAFF.

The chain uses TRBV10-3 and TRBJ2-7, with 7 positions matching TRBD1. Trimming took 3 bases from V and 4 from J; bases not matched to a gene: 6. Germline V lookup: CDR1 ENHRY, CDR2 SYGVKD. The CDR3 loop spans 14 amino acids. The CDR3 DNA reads TGTGCCATCAGTGACGTGGACAGGCTTTACGAGCAGTACTTC. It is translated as CAISDVDRLYEQYF.

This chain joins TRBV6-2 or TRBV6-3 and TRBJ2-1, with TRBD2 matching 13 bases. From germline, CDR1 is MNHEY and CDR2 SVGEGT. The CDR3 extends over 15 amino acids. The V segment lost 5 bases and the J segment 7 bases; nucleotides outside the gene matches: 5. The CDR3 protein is CASSPTSGGTNEQFF. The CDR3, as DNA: TGTGCCAGCAGTCCGACTAGCGGGGGGACAAATGAGCAGTTCTTC.